The present T cell receptor beta chain was sequenced within a study of blood T cell repertoires in COVID-19. This CDR3 has 16 residues. Per the germline V gene, CDR1 is SGHNT and CDR2 is YYREEE (reference sequence). V lost 4 bases and J lost 6, with 22 bases in between. TCRdb's table, derived via immunoSEQ multiplex PCR, lists solely in-frame clones and lacks some. The table lists under 250,000 clones, about 86% of them singletons. Sequenced material: peripheral blood. The chain recombines TRBV5-4 with TRBJ1-2, with no clear D. This clonotype was obtained from a woman in her sixties with acute or convalescent COVID-19. The CDR3 protein is CASSVETALLAHGYTF. The CDR3 nucleotides are TGTGCCAGCAGCGTCGAAACGGCCTTGCTAGCGCATGGCTACACCTTC. The variable domain in full, with the rest retrieved from reference TRBV5-4 and TRBJ1-2, is ETGVTQSPTHLIKTRGQQVTLRCSSQSGHNTVSWYQQALGQGPQFIFQYYREEENGRGNFPPRFSGLQFPNYSSELNVNALELDDSALYLCASSVETALLAHGYTFGSGTRLTVV.